These 13 T cell receptor beta chains were sequenced from one sample in a study of blood T cell repertoires in COVID-19. Some clones are missing from TCRdb's copy, which holds only in-frame ones; the method was immunoSEQ multiplex PCR. The sample shows under 250,000 clones, around 75% of them seen only once. Sequenced material: peripheral blood. The receptor set was obtained from a woman aged 40 to 50 with COVID-19, enrolled during active disease.

The chain has TRBV5-1 and TRBJ1-3; D remains ambiguous. Germline CDR1 SGHRS, CDR2 YFSETQ. The CDR3 runs 14 residues. V lost 2 bases to trimming and J lost 4 bases, with 10 bases between them. CDR3 in amino acids: CASSLRVRGNTIYF. The CDR3 region has the DNA TGCGCCAGCAGCTTACGGGTTAGAGGAAACACCATATATTTT.

The rearrangement joins TRBV6-6 to TRBJ1-1; the D gene is possibly TRBD1 (5 bases). The germline V and J ends were trimmed by 5 bases and 4 bases, with 23 bases remaining between them. Germline-derived CDR1 and CDR2 are MNHNY and SVGAGI (reference sequence). The CDR3 has 17 amino acids. The CDR3 loop is CASSHRWTDYRFTEAFF. CDR3 coding DNA: TGTGCCAGCAGTCACAGGTGGACCGATTACCGGTTCACTGAAGCTTTCTTT.

The chain combines TRBV5-1 with TRBJ2-2; 11 bases fit TRBD1. CDR1 SGHRS and CDR2 YFSETQ come from the germline V gene. The CDR3 has 16 residues. V dropped 7 bases and J dropped 5; count of bases not matched to a gene: 10. The CDR3 DNA is TGCGCCAGCCGACCCGGGGGGACAGGGGGAACCGGGGAGCTGTTTTTT. Amino acid sequence: CASRPGGTGGTGELFF.

This rearrangement joins TRBV12-3 or TRBV12-4 to TRBJ1-1; D remains unclear. V lost 7 bases and J lost 6, with 15 bases in between. CDR3 length: 13 residues. This chain's CDR3 is CASIIRPLAEAFF. The DNA for the CDR3 is TGTGCCAGCATCATCAGGCCTTTGGCTGAAGCTTTCTTT.

The chain recombines TRBV10-3 with TRBJ1-4; D not certain. The V gene's germline CDR1 is ENHRY and CDR2 SYGVKD. The CDR3 has 15 residues. Trimming shortened V by 3 bases and J by 5 bases, and 13 bases separated the two germline ends. CDR3 DNA sequence: TGTGCCATCAGTGAATATCGCAGATCGAATGAAAAACTGTTTTTT. Translating it yields CAISEYRRSNEKLFF.

The J gene is TRBJ1-4, the V gene TRBV5-1, with unresolved D. The CDR3 sequence is 15 residues long. V shed 5 bases and J shed 3 bases, with 14 bases lying between them. The germline CDR1 and CDR2 sequences are SGHRS and YFSETQ. The CDR3 is CASSYTAAANEKLFF. The CDR3 coding sequence is TGCGCCAGCAGTTATACGGCGGCAGCTAATGAAAAACTGTTTTTT. Based on the CDR3 plus reference TRBV5-1 and TRBJ1-4, the full variable domain is KAGVTQTPRYLIKTRGQQVTLSCSPISGHRSVSWYQQTPGQGLQFLFEYFSETQRNKGNFPGRFSGRQFSNSRSEMNVSTLELGDSALYLCASSYTAAANEKLFFGSGTQLSVL.

The chain uses TRBV11-3 and TRBJ2-7; 9 positions agree with TRBD2. Trimming at V came to 5 bases and at J to 0 bases, leaving 11 bases not matched to a gene. The CDR3 length is 17 residues. CDR1 SGHNT and CDR2 YENEEA come from the germline V gene. The CDR3 region has the DNA TGTGCCAGCAGCAGGGGAGGTGCGGGGGGGAGCTCCTACGAGCAGTACTTC. As protein: CASSRGGAGGSSYEQYF.

V and J are TRBV5-6 and TRBJ1-2, with D tentatively TRBD1 (6 bases). There are 14 residues in the CDR3. V was clipped by 0 bases and J by 6 bases, with 12 bases between them. Germline assignment: CDR1 SGHDT and CDR2 YYEEEE. The CDR3 DNA sequence: TGTGCCAGCAGCTTGGGTCCAGGGGCGGATGGCTACACCTTC. Protein product: CASSLGPGADGYTF.

V and J are TRBV11-1 and TRBJ2-7; D is perhaps TRBD2 (6 bases). Germline-derived CDR1 and CDR2 are SGHAT and FQDESV (reference sequence). Trimming took off 2 bases at V and 5 bases at J, with 16 bases between the two ends. The CDR3 length is 15 residues. The CDR3 DNA is TGTGCCAGCAGCTTACTTCTCGGGGGTAGCGACGAGCAGTACTTC. Residues: CASSLLLGGSDEQYF.

The gene calls are TRBV6-1 and TRBJ1-3, with a possible D match to TRBD1 (5 bases). With 2 bases removed from V and 4 bases from J, the gap between germline ends came to 12 bases. In germline, CDR1 is MNHNS, CDR2 SASEGT. This CDR3 contains 15 residues. The DNA of the CDR3 is TGTGCCAGCAGTGAAAGGTTTCAGGGAGGAAACACCATATATTTT. The encoded protein is CASSERFQGGNTIYF.

This clone was found a few times. V gene TRBV12-3 or TRBV12-4 combines with J gene TRBJ2-7, with D possibly TRBD1 on 5 matching bases. Trimming cost V 3 bases and J 6 bases, with 12 bases left between them. The CDR3 is made up of 13 amino acids. This CDR3 reads CASSLLTGAEQYF. The CDR3, as DNA: TGTGCCAGCAGTTTGCTAACAGGCGCCGAGCAGTACTTC.

The chain is built from TRBV27 and TRBJ2-3, with 7 bases matching TRBD1. Looked up from germline, CDR1 is MNHEY and CDR2 is SMNVEV (reference sequence). The ends lost 2 bases at V and 3 bases at J; junction bases unmatched: 5. The CDR3 is made up of 15 amino acids. The CDR3 reads CASSLRQGRTDTQYF. CDR3 in DNA: TGTGCCAGCAGTTTAAGACAGGGCAGAACAGATACGCAGTATTTT.

CDR3 in amino acids: CASSIQGAAKNIQYF. The CDR3 nucleotides read TGTGCCAGCAGTATACAGGGGGCGGCCAAAAACATTCAGTACTTC. This chain connects TRBV5-4 to TRBJ2-4; 9 bases match TRBD1. The V gene's germline CDR1 is SGHNT and CDR2 YYREEE (reference sequence). J was trimmed by 1 base and V by 5 bases; bases with no gene match: 4. This CDR3 region has 15 residues. The full variable domain, with the rest looked up from reference TRBV5-4 and TRBJ2-4, is ETGVTQSPTHLIKTRGQQVTLRCSSQSGHNTVSWYQQALGQGPQFIFQYYREEENGRGNFPPRFSGLQFPNYSSELNVNALELDDSALYLCASSIQGAAKNIQYFGAGTRLSVL.